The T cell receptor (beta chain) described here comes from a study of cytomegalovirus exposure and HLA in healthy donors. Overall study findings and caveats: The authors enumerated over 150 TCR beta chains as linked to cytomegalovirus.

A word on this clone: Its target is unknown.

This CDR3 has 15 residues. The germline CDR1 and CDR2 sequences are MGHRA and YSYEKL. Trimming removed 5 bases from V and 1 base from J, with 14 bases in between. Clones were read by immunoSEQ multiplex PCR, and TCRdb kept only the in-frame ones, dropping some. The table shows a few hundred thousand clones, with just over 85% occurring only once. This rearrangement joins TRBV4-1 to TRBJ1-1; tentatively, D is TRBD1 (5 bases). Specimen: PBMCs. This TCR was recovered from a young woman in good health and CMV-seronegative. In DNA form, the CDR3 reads TGCGCCAGCAGCTTCAAGATGGGGGGGAACACTGAAGCTTTCTTT. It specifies CASSFKMGGNTEAFF.